This T cell receptor beta chain was sequenced during a study of shared clonotypes between healthy human individuals. In the case of this clone: Its antigen is undetermined. As the CDR3 is not closed by the conserved phenylalanine or tryptophan, this likely results from a read error.

The donors, healthy adults who were HIV-negative, had experienced no recent acute infections or vaccinations. The CDR3 is made up of 13 amino acids. Germline lookup yields CDR1 GTSNPN and CDR2 SVGIG (reference sequence). Trimming took 2 bases from V and 4 from J, leaving 9 bases between them. Sequenced by immunoSEQ multiplex PCR; TCRdb stores in-frame clones only, minus some. The table has roughly 520,000 clones, roughly 95% seen once. The study, taken as a whole, reports: Lower generation probabilities were found for non-shared clonotypes than for those shared by all four donors.

The chain has TRBV30 and TRBJ1-5; D gene unclear. The source is a woman in her 30s in good health. The sequencing input was naive CD4+ T cells sorted from blood. This sample's subset: CD45RA+ positively selected. The CDR3 protein is CAWSLGVNQPQHL. CDR3 DNA sequence: TGTGCCTGGAGTTTAGGAGTAAATCAGCCCCAGCATCTT.